The 5 T cell receptor beta chains reported below all come from one sample, sequenced in a study of T cell clonotyping in hematopoietic cell transplantation. Time point indicated: recipient sample about 28 days before transplant, after cytoreduction. The protocol was immunoSEQ multiplex PCR, while the TCRdb copy is restricted to in-frame clones and leaves out a portion. This table has over 15,000 clones, about 72% appearing once. The specimen was peripheral blood mononuclear cells, collected before stem cell transplant. Receptor source: a man between 60 and 70 years old with acute myeloid leukemia. Some clones in this sample may be carry-over from other donors' samples.

The chain is built from TRBV5-1 and TRBJ1-1; TRBD1 agrees at 9 bases. From germline, CDR1 is SGHRS and CDR2 YFSETQ. The V segment lost 5 bases and the J segment 6 bases; nucleotides outside the gene matches: 11. The CDR3 loop spans 15 amino acids. The chain's CDR3 is CASSRSTGGAAEAFF. The CDR3 DNA follows: TGCGCCAGCAGTCGTTCTACAGGGGGCGCCGCTGAAGCTTTCTTT. The variable domain in full, with the rest retrieved from reference TRBV5-1 and TRBJ1-1, is KAGVTQTPRYLIKTRGQQVTLSCSPISGHRSVSWYQQTPGQGLQFLFEYFSETQRNKGNFPGRFSGRQFSNSRSEMNVSTLELGDSALYLCASSRSTGGAAEAFFGQGTRLTVV.

This sequence joins TRBV6-5 and TRBJ2-7; weak D call: TRBD2 (5 bases). V was clipped by 5 bases and J by 5 bases, with 10 bases between them. CDR3 length: 12 amino acids. CDR1 and CDR2 (germline): MNHEY, SVGAGI. The CDR3 DNA is TGTGCCAGCAGTACGGGGTTCAACGAGCAGTACTTC. This translates into CASSTGFNEQYF.

The CDR3 sequence: CASSDIGLRGYTF. The CDR3 DNA reads TGTGCCAGCAGCGACATAGGACTGAGGGGCTACACCTTC. The chain combines TRBV6-6 with TRBJ1-2; D is unresolved. Trimming removed 6 bases from V and 8 bases from J, with 16 bases in between. This CDR3 comprises 13 residues. Germline loops: CDR1 MNHNY, CDR2 SVGAGI (reference sequence).

This clone is a singleton in its sample. The rearrangement joins TRBV9 to TRBJ2-5; 8 nucleotides agree with TRBD2. Germline assignment: CDR1 SGDLS and CDR2 YYNGEE. Trimming cost V 3 bases and J 4 bases; bases outside gene matches: 8. This CDR3 is built from 15 residues. Written as DNA, the CDR3 is TGTGCCAGCAGCGCTCAAGCGGGGGCGAGAGAGACCCAGTACTTC. This encodes CASSAQAGARETQYF.

The gene calls are TRBV29-1 and TRBJ1-1; maybe TRBD1 (5 bases). The V gene's germline CDR1 is SQVTM and CDR2 ANQGSEA. The CDR3 totals 13 residues. V was cut by 3 bases and J by 4 bases, with 12 bases left in between. The CDR3 spells CSVDKGVGTEAFF. CDR3 DNA: TGCAGCGTTGACAAAGGGGTTGGCACTGAAGCTTTCTTT. Variable domain in full (rest from reference TRBV29-1 and TRBJ1-1): SAVISQKPSRDICQRGTSLTIQCQVDSQVTMMFWYRQQPGQSLTLIATANQGSEATYESGFVIDKFPISRPNLTFSTLTVSNMSPEDSSIYLCSVDKGVGTEAFFGQGTRLTVV.